A selection of T cell receptor beta chains follows, all from one sample in a study of T cells in tumors after PD-1 blockade. Produced via immunoSEQ multiplex PCR; TCRdb's table is partial and in-frame only. The table includes over 60,000 clones, 74% detected once. The sample here was PBMCs, taken after anti-PD-1 treatment. These receptors were collected from a human donor with basal cell carcinoma. CDR3s include the opening cysteine and the closing phenylalanine or tryptophan. Clone size appears in some rows only: once, few, many, or a class for an expanded clone.

j_call,clone_size,cdr3_length,v_call,cdr3_aa
TRBJ1-1,.,11,TRBV6-6,CARVVDTEAFF
TRBJ1-1,.,14,TRBV5-6,CASSVGQRRTEAFF
TRBJ1-1,.,16,TRBV10-3,CAISGQAILEGPEAFF
TRBJ1-5,once,16,TRBV4-1,CASSQLPPDIYQPQHF
TRBJ1-1,.,17,TRBV7-2,CASSRRQLNVMNTEAFF
TRBJ1-3,.,14,TRBV10-3,CASRDTPSGNTIYF
TRBJ1-3,.,17,TRBV9,CASSVGGTGMAGNTIYF
TRBJ2-3,.,16,TRBV13,CASSSPQPGSTDTQYF
TRBJ1-2,.,14,TRBV6-1,CASREQGATNGYTF
TRBJ2-7,.,13,TRBV9,CASSTDRGYEQYF
TRBJ2-5,.,13,TRBV6-5,CASSYLDQETQYF
TRBJ1-2,.,14,TRBV6-6,CASSYITTNYGYTF
TRBJ2-3,.,13,TRBV7-2,CASSLVGSGTQYF
TRBJ1-3,once,13,TRBV19,CASSIDGGNTIYF
TRBJ1-4,.,16,TRBV7-9,CASSLRGDKPNEKLFF
TRBJ2-7,.,18,TRBV15,CATSRDYSQPIRSYEQYF
TRBJ2-5,once,15,TRBV27,CASSLSSQGEETQYF
TRBJ1-2,.,15,TRBV18,CASSSGQSNFYGYTF
TRBJ1-1,.,17,TRBV19,CASSVVSPGPMNTEAFF
TRBJ1-2,.,15,TRBV5-1,CASSFGGRGSDGYTF
TRBJ2-3,.,16,TRBV10-3,CAISSVAVTSTDTQYF
TRBJ2-7,.,15,TRBV5-1,CASSSQTGGSYEQYF
TRBJ2-5,.,14,TRBV30,CAWSRGQYQETQYF
TRBJ1-1,.,14,TRBV19,CASSIGASNTEAFF
TRBJ2-6,.,18,TRBV5-4,CASRRGRGSSSGANVLTF
TRBJ2-3,.,13,TRBV5-4,CASRPPSTDTQYF
TRBJ2-4,few,14,TRBV2,CASSEGLGRNIQYF
TRBJ2-7,.,12,TRBV6-6,CASSVQGYEQYF
TRBJ1-2,.,13,TRBV12-3/TRBV12-4,CASSLEGRHGYTF
TRBJ2-3,.,15,TRBV6-5,CASSSRGGGTDTQYF
TRBJ2-5,.,14,TRBV2,CASSAENGKETQYF
TRBJ2-3,.,15,TRBV18,CASSPGHGSTDTQYF
TRBJ1-1,.,13,TRBV7-2,CASSFRDSAVAFF
TRBJ2-7,.,14,TRBV19,CATAQGGSSYEQYF
TRBJ2-2,.,15,TRBV27,CASSLFSANTGELFF
TRBJ1-1,.,12,TRBV7-9,CASSLPLARAFF
TRBJ2-1,few,15,TRBV27,CASSLGAFKGNEQFF
TRBJ1-1,.,13,TRBV15,CATSRVVTEEAFF
TRBJ2-5,few,14,TRBV6-5,CASWHREVWETQYF
TRBJ2-5,.,16,TRBV19,CASSIFGGGGQETQYF
TRBJ1-3,.,20,TRBV5-5,CASSVGQGYSDGIFGNTIYF
TRBJ2-2,.,16,TRBV9,CASSVGTSVNTGELFF
TRBJ1-2,.,14,TRBV28,CASRIQGIAYGYTF
TRBJ1-1,.,13,TRBV6-2/TRBV6-3,CASSYPGPGEAFF
TRBJ2-7,.,15,TRBV19,CASRPRGGVTYEQYF
TRBJ1-2,once,15,TRBV19,CASSRPQGQWYGYTF
TRBJ2-2,.,14,TRBV2,CASTRTGGSGELFF
TRBJ1-2,.,18,TRBV19,CASSMSAGTGQSNYGYTF
TRBJ2-7,.,15,TRBV18,CASSDFGTGGEEQYF
TRBJ1-4,once,17,TRBV4-1,CASSQDVGGQSNEKLFF
TRBJ2-3,.,16,TRBV28,CASGTRASGTGDTQYF
TRBJ1-1,.,13,TRBV19,CASSIYSGTEAFF
TRBJ1-6,.,16,TRBV3-1/TRBV3-2,CASSHEPGRANSPLHF